This entry lists 27 T cell receptor beta chains sequenced from one sample in a study of T cells after yellow fever vaccination. TCRdb reprocessed the 5' RACE reads via MiXCR and lists one record per CDR3 protein. The table has hundreds of thousands of distinct CDR3 sequences, about 8.7% seen once. The material was PBMCs, obtained on the day of the first yellow fever vaccination. The source of these receptors is a man aged 18 to 29 who received the YFV17D yellow fever vaccine.

This chain joins TRBV19 and TRBJ1-6; D unclear. The CDR3 is made up of 15 amino acids. Germline-derived CDR1 and CDR2 are LNHDA and SQIVND (reference sequence). V lost 8 bases and J lost 7, with 18 bases in between. This CDR3 reads CASGGRIRENSPLHF. CDR3 bases: TGTGCCAGTGGAGGGCGGATCCGTGAAAATTCACCCCTCCACTTT.

The rearrangement uses TRBV11-2 and TRBJ1-6, with D possibly being TRBD1 (6 bases). CDR1 and CDR2 from the germline V gene are SGHAT and FQNNGV. V lost 1 base and J 10 bases, leaving 14 bases between the germline ends. The CDR3 totals 15 residues. In DNA form, the CDR3 reads TGTGCCAGCAGCTTAGGGGCAGGGGTAGAGTCACCCCTCCACTTT. This encodes CASSLGAGVESPLHF.

This clonotype has only a few counts. The rearrangement uses TRBV5-1 and TRBJ1-1; perhaps TRBD1 as D (5 bases). Germline V gene sequence: CDR1 SGHRS, CDR2 YFSETQ. The CDR3 loop spans 14 amino acids. Trimming removed 4 bases at V and 3 bases at J, with 13 bases between. CDR3 amino acids: CASSVDTDDTEAFF. CDR3 DNA: TGCGCCAGCAGCGTGGACACCGACGACACTGAAGCTTTCTTT.

This clonotype was observed many times. The genes are TRBV3-1 and TRBJ1-1; no reliable D call. CDR3 length equals 14 residues. From germline, CDR1 is LGHDT and CDR2 YNNKEL (reference sequence). The V gene lost 2 bases and the J gene lost 0 bases, with 7 bases spanning the gap. CDR3 bases: TGTGCCAGCAGCCAAAACGGAGTGAACACTGAAGCTTTCTTT. Amino acid sequence: CASSQNGVNTEAFF.

This sequence joins TRBV12-3 or TRBV12-4 and TRBJ2-5; TRBD1 agrees at 9 bases. Germline trimming cut 6 bases from V and 2 bases from J; bases unmatched to any gene: 4. This CDR3 region has 14 residues. CDR3 bases: TGTGCCAGCAGGGGACAGGGAGGGCAAGAGACCCAGTACTTC. It specifies CASRGQGGQETQYF.

This chain links TRBV24-1 with TRBJ1-2; perhaps TRBD1 as D (5 bases). This CDR3 is 15 amino acids long. V lost 2 bases and J lost 4, with 13 bases in between. Germline V gives CDR1 KGHDR, CDR2 SFDVKD. The CDR3: CATSDSGTERYGYTF. The CDR3 coding sequence is TGTGCCACCAGTGATTCAGGGACGGAGCGCTATGGCTACACCTTC.

The chain carries TRBV7-2 and TRBJ2-2; 8 bases fit TRBD2. The CDR3 runs 16 residues. Unmatched junction bases numbered 8, after V lost 2 bases and J lost 6 bases. In germline, CDR1 is SGHTA, CDR2 FQGNSA. The DNA for the CDR3 is TGTGCCAGCAGCTTACGGCCGGGGGGGACACCCGGGGAGCTGTTTTTT. It yields the protein CASSLRPGGTPGELFF.

This clonotype has only a few counts. The chain couples TRBV12-3 or TRBV12-4 to TRBJ2-4; D is unresolved. The CDR3 totals 14 residues. Trimming cost V 3 bases and J 1 base, with 7 bases left between them. The DNA for the CDR3 is TGTGCCAGCAGTTTGGATCCGGCCAAAAACATTCAGTACTTC. Amino acids: CASSLDPAKNIQYF.

V usage is TRBV6-2 or TRBV6-3 and J usage is TRBJ2-2, with unresolved D. In germline, CDR1 is MNHEY, CDR2 SVGEGT. Deletions cut 3 bases from V and 4 bases from J, with 6 bases between. CDR3 length: 13 amino acids. The chain's CDR3 is CASSYGPTGELFF. In nucleotides, the CDR3 is TGTGCCAGCAGTTATGGGCCCACCGGGGAGCTGTTTTTT.

The chain couples TRBV19 to TRBJ2-1; 9 nucleotides line up with TRBD2. V shed 7 bases, J shed 1 base, and the junction held 8 bases outside the gene matches. Germline V gene data show CDR1 as LNHDA and CDR2 as SQIVND (reference sequence). This CDR3 spans 16 amino acids. The CDR3 nucleotides read TGTGCCAGTACCCCTGCGCTAGCGGGGTCCTACAATGAGCAGTTCTTC. It codes for CASTPALAGSYNEQFF.

The gene calls are TRBV5-1 and TRBJ2-5; 8 nucleotides agree with TRBD1. CDR3 length equals 15 residues. In germline, CDR1 is SGHRS, CDR2 YFSETQ. With V trimmed by 4 bases and J by 3 bases, 8 bases remained unmatched. CDR3 loop: CASSSTGTGEETQYF. In DNA, the CDR3 is TGCGCCAGCAGCAGTACCGGGACAGGAGAAGAGACCCAGTACTTC.

This clonotype has more than one count but fewer than ten. The gene calls are TRBV7-9 and TRBJ2-7; maybe TRBD2 (5 bases). With 2 bases removed from V and 5 bases from J, the gap between germline ends came to 7 bases. Germline CDR1 reads SEHNR; CDR2 reads FQNEAQ (reference sequence). The CDR3 is 12 residues long. The CDR3 reads CASSLLGNEQYV. CDR3 coding DNA: TGTGCCAGCAGCTTACTCGGGAACGAGCAGTACGTC.

The chain combines TRBV7-2 with TRBJ2-5; 10 bases map to TRBD1. The ends lost 5 bases at V and 9 bases at J; junction bases unmatched: 15. The CDR3 is 16 amino acids. Germline CDR1 and CDR2: SGHTA and FQGNSA. For the CDR3, the DNA is TGTGCCAGCAGCATGACAGGGGGCAGGCCTGGAGGGGCCCAGTACTTC. Its protein product is CASSMTGGRPGGAQYF. The full variable domain, its missing parts supplied by reference TRBV7-2 and TRBJ2-5, is GAGVSQSPSNKVTEKGKDVELRCDPISGHTALYWYRQSLGQGLEFLIYFQGNSAPDKSGLPSDRFSAERTGGSVSTLTIQRTQQEDSAVYLCASSMTGGRPGGAQYFGPGTRLLVL.

This sequence joins TRBV13 and TRBJ2-4; 11 bases fit TRBD2. The germline CDR1 and CDR2 sequences are PRHDT and FYEKMQ (reference sequence). The CDR3 extends over 16 amino acids. V was pared by 8 bases and J by 4 bases, with 10 bases of the junction left unmatched. Written as DNA, the CDR3 is TGTGCCAGCGGAAACATGGGACTAGCGGTAAAAAACATTCAGTACTTC. This translates into CASGNMGLAVKNIQYF.

This clonotype was observed a handful of times. As DNA, the CDR3 is TGTGCCACTACTACAGGGAATATTAGGGAGACCCAGTACTTC. Protein: CATTTGNIRETQYF. The genes are TRBV7-2 and TRBJ2-5; D is possibly TRBD1 (6 bases). Between the trimmed V and J ends, which lost 10 bases and 5 bases, there was a span of 20 bases. There are 14 residues in the CDR3. CDR1 and CDR2 from the germline V gene are SGHTA and FQGNSA.

This clonotype has a count of ten or more. V usage is TRBV7-2 and J usage is TRBJ2-3, with D unresolved. The CDR3 runs 13 residues. V shed 2 bases and J shed 2 bases, with 5 bases lying between them. Germline CDR1 reads SGHTA; CDR2 reads FQGNSA. CDR3 in DNA: TGTGCCAGCAGCTTACGGCCCACAGATACGCAGTATTTT. Translation: CASSLRPTDTQYF. The full variable domain, in which reference TRBV7-2 and TRBJ2-3 provide the parts outside the CDR3, is GAGVSQSPSNKVTEKGKDVELRCDPISGHTALYWYRQSLGQGLEFLIYFQGNSAPDKSGLPSDRFSAERTGGSVSTLTIQRTQQEDSAVYLCASSLRPTDTQYFGPGTRLTVL.

This clonotype was recorded many times. The chain joins TRBV12-3 or TRBV12-4 to TRBJ1-2; D not resolved. V gave up 2 bases and J gave up 3 bases, with 7 bases separating them. CDR3 length: 13 amino acids. DNA of the CDR3: TGTGCCAGCAGTTTAAGACGGGACTATGGCTACACCTTC. Translation gives CASSLRRDYGYTF.

This clonotype has just a few counts. The chain recombines TRBV20-1 with TRBJ1-1, with D unclear. V was trimmed by 3 bases and J by 4 bases, leaving 30 bases between them. Germline V CDR1 and CDR2: DFQATT, SNEGSKA (reference sequence). This CDR3 is 19 amino acids long. In nucleotides, the CDR3 is TGCAGTGCTAGCGGGTTTGGAGGGAAGAAGATATATTGGGGCACTGAAGCTTTCTTT. Protein sequence: CSASGFGGKKIYWGTEAFF.

A few counts support this clonotype. The rearrangement uses TRBV20-1 and TRBJ2-5; D call uncertain. The germline V and J ends were trimmed by 3 bases and 5 bases, with 13 bases remaining between them. The V gene's germline CDR1 is DFQATT and CDR2 SNEGSKA (reference sequence). The CDR3 spans 13 residues. In DNA form, the CDR3 reads TGCAGTGCTAGTGGCCAGCAGATCGAGACCCAGTACTTC. It translates to CSASGQQIETQYF.

This clonotype was seen ten or more times. The chain carries TRBV4-3 and TRBJ2-2; D unresolved. V dropped 0 bases and J dropped 2 bases, with 4 bases sitting between them. Germline V gene sequence: CDR1 LGHNA, CDR2 YSLEER. The CDR3 spans 14 residues. The CDR3: CASSQDRNTGELFF. CDR3 sequence (DNA): TGCGCCAGCAGCCAAGACCGAAACACCGGGGAGCTGTTTTTT.

The table lists this clonotype with a few counts. The chain joins TRBV11-2 to TRBJ1-6; 10 positions agree with TRBD1. CDR3 length equals 18 residues. V was pared by 1 base and J by 7 bases, with 10 bases of the junction left unmatched. CDR1 is SGHAT and CDR2 is FQNNGV in the germline V gene. CDR3 protein: CASSLVVRDRGANSPLHF. CDR3 sequence (DNA): TGTGCCAGCAGCTTAGTCGTCCGGGACAGGGGCGCCAATTCACCCCTCCACTTT.

The genes are TRBV29-1 and TRBJ2-7; 8 bases fit TRBD2. J was trimmed by 2 bases and V by 4 bases; bases with no gene match: 4. Germline V gives CDR1 SQVTM, CDR2 ANQGSEA. The CDR3 totals 13 residues. The CDR3 loop reads CSVVAGGPYEQYF. The CDR3 region has the DNA TGCAGCGTTGTGGCGGGGGGCCCCTACGAGCAGTACTTC.

At least ten counts were recorded for this clonotype. The V gene is TRBV6-5, the J gene TRBJ1-1; D uncertain. The CDR3 runs 15 residues. V was pared by 4 bases and J by 8 bases, with 20 bases between. Germline values: CDR1 MNHEY, CDR2 SVGAGI. CDR3 in amino acids: CASSSAGGGKSEAFF. As DNA, the CDR3 is TGTGCCAGCAGTTCCGCAGGAGGCGGCAAATCAGAAGCTTTCTTT.

In DNA, the CDR3 is TGTGCCAGCAGCCAAGAGAATACGCAGTATTTT. Residues: CASSQENTQYF. The V gene is TRBV3-1, the J gene TRBJ2-3; D gene ambiguous. The CDR3 extends over 11 amino acids. V gave up 0 bases and J gave up 7 bases, with 2 bases separating them. In germline, CDR1 is LGHDT, CDR2 YNNKEL (reference sequence).

The chain is built from TRBV7-6 and TRBJ2-7; 9 bases map to TRBD2. The J segment lost 1 base and the V segment lost 1 base, leaving 11 bases of the junction unmatched. The germline V gene encodes CDR1 SGHVS and CDR2 FNYEAQ. The CDR3 has 18 amino acids. CDR3 sequence reads: CASSLVVSGGPYSYEQYF. DNA for the CDR3: TGTGCCAGCAGCTTAGTTGTGAGCGGGGGGCCCTATTCCTACGAGCAGTACTTC.

This clonotype turned up a few times. The chain recombines TRBV6-1 with TRBJ2-3; 8 bases agree with TRBD1. The germline V gene has CDR1 MNHNS and CDR2 SASEGT. This CDR3 is built from 15 residues. The V segment lost 6 bases and the J segment 2 bases; nucleotides outside the gene matches: 7. CDR3 bases: TGTGCCAGCAGCCGGACAGGGCTATACACAGATACGCAGTATTTT. The encoded protein is CASSRTGLYTDTQYF.

The V and J genes are TRBV6-2 or TRBV6-3 and TRBJ2-1; 14 nucleotides align to TRBD2. V shed 6 bases and J 7 bases; nucleotides not matched to a gene: 8. CDR3 size: 16 residues. Germline V CDR1 and CDR2: MNHEY, SVGEGT. The DNA for the CDR3 is TGTGCCAGCAGCTCTTGGACTAGCGGGGGGCCTAATGAGCAGTTCTTC. This translates into CASSSWTSGGPNEQFF.